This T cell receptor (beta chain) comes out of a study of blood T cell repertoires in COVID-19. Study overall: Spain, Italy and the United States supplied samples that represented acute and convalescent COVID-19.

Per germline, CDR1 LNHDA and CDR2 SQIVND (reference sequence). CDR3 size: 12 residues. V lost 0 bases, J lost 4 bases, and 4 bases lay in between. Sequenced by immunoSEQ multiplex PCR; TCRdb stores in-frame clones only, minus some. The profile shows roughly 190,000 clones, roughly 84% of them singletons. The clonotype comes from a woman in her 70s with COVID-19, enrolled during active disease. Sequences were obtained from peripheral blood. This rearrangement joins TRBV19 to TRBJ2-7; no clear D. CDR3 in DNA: TGTGCCAGTAGTATAGATCGGTACGAGCAGTACTTC. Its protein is CASSIDRYEQYF.